Listed here is a single T cell receptor beta chain. The sample holds one count of this clone. Its cognate antigen has yet to be identified. The input lacks base qualities; no much larger clone sits a single base away. The data originate from a study of cytomegalovirus exposure and HLA in healthy donors (dated by TCRdb to 2017 to 2019). In terms of the full investigation: An earlier analysis of 587 of the donors reported approximately 270 Gb of sequence data and 117 million unique TCR beta sequences from approximately 180 million T cells. Approximately 310 gigabases of sequencing data and tens of millions of unique TCR sequences made up an early release that covered approximately 620 HLA-typed donors. Of the 398 genotyped donors, approximately 81% were placed in the genetic ancestry cluster associated with self-reported Caucasian donors. The aim of the study was to test whether cataloging public T cell receptors could identify signatures of past pathogen exposure. The study profiled the T cell repertoires of fewer than 850 subjects by immunosequencing and related them to cytomegalovirus serostatus. In addition to the first cohort of 666 subjects, a separate validation cohort of 120 different subjects was used. High-throughput TCR immunosequencing, statistical association of individual TCRs with disease status, and machine learning were combined to predict cytomegalovirus infection status. A later analysis re-examined previously published TCR beta repertoires from hundreds of donors and added high-resolution HLA genotyping to investigate patterns of TCR occurrence. In the later analysis, no new phenotypic data were used to find candidate immune exposures; instead, reliance was placed on TCR beta sequences and their occurrence across donors. An earlier analysis of approximately 500 of the donors applied high-throughput TCR beta sequencing to assess whether each TCR beta V gene segment acted as functional or pseudogenic. Donor age, sex, ethnicity and CMV serostatus were compiled together with the repertoire data. In a later genetic analysis, genome-wide SNP genotypes for 398 of the 666 donors were used, and that subset was treated as a discovery cohort. All discovery cohort repertoires had been generated on a single sequencing platform. HLA typing covered class I and class II loci at four-digit resolution. The number of typed donors differed by locus: about 620-630 for A, B, C, DRB1 and DQB1; approximately 520 for DQA1; some 610 for DPA1; and about 450 for DPB1. Because of strong linkage in the cohort, roughly five DR-DQ haplotypes were treated as single units for association and clustering. Among some 410 genotyped donors of the cohort, an average of approximately 220,000 unique TCR beta nucleotide sequences was sequenced per donor, of which about 18% were non-productive. Beyond this particular receptor, the publication reports: Because the 87-base-pair reads could not distinguish some IMGT-functional V segments, including TRBV6-2 and TRBV6-3, those segments were excluded. In a later genetic analysis, a missense DCLRE1C variant was associated with V-gene and J-gene trimming of TCR beta chains, and the association was replicated in an independent cohort. In an earlier analysis of roughly 560 of the donors, most TCR beta V segments were observed in productive rearrangements about 87% or about 30% of the time, broadly matching IMGT annotations. While some public TCRs were present in many individuals, most TCR sequences turned up only very rarely across donors. Specific HLA alleles were associated with over 15,000 TCR beta sequences at a false discovery rate of 0.05 in a later analysis. Because some donors lacked HLA typing at each locus, the association tests relied only on the typed subset. A later analysis found that TCR association rates varied across HLA loci, with DRB1 alleles showing the most associated TCRs and HLA-C alleles the fewest. Correlated functional status among segregating V segments might reflect linkage disequilibrium, but an unknown experimental factor could not be ruled out. In a later genetic analysis, fewer N-insertions in productive TCRs were reported among donors in an Asian-associated ancestry cluster than the roughly 710-donor mean. The classifier was reported to diagnose cytomegalovirus status with high specificity and sensitivity in both the original cohort and the validation cohort. CMV serostatus was the only immune exposure information available for the cohort. When HLA alleles, especially DR and DQ, strongly co-occurred, attributing TCR associations to individual alleles was difficult. A later analysis reported that several top co-occurrence clusters appeared linked to parvovirus B19, influenza, CMV and Epstein-Barr virus. A cluster of highly shared sequence variants was judged likely to represent a technical artifact of the sequencing pipeline. The earlier analysis of almost 600 of the donors excluded some 15 rarely observed V segments, including chromosome 9 orphons, because counts were too low. According to the authors, the approach could potentially be generalized to other disease states and immunological phenotypes. The study listed approximately 150 TCR beta chains as associated with cytomegalovirus. In vitro tests confirmed that a few of the cytomegalovirus-associated TCR beta chains recognize cytomegalovirus antigens. Compared with equally common non-associated chains, HLA-associated TCR beta chains in a later analysis were more clonally expanded and had lower generation probabilities. A further reported finding was that TCR beta sequences accurately predicted the HLA-A and HLA-B alleles for most subjects in the first cohort. In this cohort, only TCR beta chains were sequenced, and detectable features were limited by the absence of alpha or paired-chain data. The presence/absence analyses assumed that sequencing depth was roughly uniform across donors, and that assumption may not be true. In a later analysis, most CMV-associated TCR beta chains were found to appear HLA-restricted, with HLA associations seemingly driven largely by CMV exposure.

The CDR3 covers 14 residues, taking in both the cysteine and the phenylalanine. The DNA shown is the 42-base CDR3, in frame from base 1. As encoded in the germline V gene (reference sequence), CDR1 is GTSNPN while CDR2 is SVGIG. From V the trimming removes 0 bases and from J it removes 5 bases, while the gene matches leave 6 bases of the junction unaccounted for. Library preparation employed the immunoSEQ multiplex PCR assay. The multiplex PCR relied on a mix of 60 forward primers for TCR Vbeta segments and 13 reverse primers for TCR Jbeta segments. The CDR3 region of rearranged TCR beta genes was amplified from genomic DNA with a multiplex PCR assay. On the Illumina HiSeq System, the amplified TCR beta libraries were sequenced as 87-base-pair reads. On the authors' methods: In a later analysis, tens of millions of unique TCR beta chains were counted across the approximately 620 repertoires, and roughly 11 million of these chains were shared by at least two donors. To remove PCR and sequencing errors, raw reads were error-corrected and collapsed into unique sequences using a nearest-neighbor algorithm that merged closely related sequences. Alignment of CDR3 sequences to IMGT reference sequences was used to assign V, D and J gene segments. For a sequence to be retained, at least a six-nucleotide match to both a V gene segment and a J gene segment was required. Rearrangements were called productive when the CDR3 lacked stop codons and stayed in frame with V and J; all others were non-productive. CDR3 was defined by IMGT convention, running from the second conserved V-encoded cysteine to the conserved J-encoded phenylalanine. The earlier analysis of 500 to 750 of the donors excluded any sequence lacking an unambiguous match to a single V gene segment. An earlier analysis of 587 of the donors called V segments functional above 56.7% productive rearrangements and segregating when the between-donor standard deviation exceeded 5%. A statistical classification framework was built to diagnose cytomegalovirus status from the catalog of TCR beta chain sequences. A later analysis assigned V and J genes by comparing TCR nucleotide sequences with IMGT/GENE-DB human TR gene sequences. Using the TCRdist pipeline, a later analysis assigned CDR3 sequences along with most-parsimonious VDJ recombination scenarios. A later analysis defined each TCR beta chain by its CDR3 amino acid sequence plus V-gene family, and excluded reads lacking a unique V-gene family. In a later analysis, approximately 590 highly shared, low-generation-probability nucleotide sequences were removed to address suspected cross-contamination and a sequencing artifact. In a later analysis, a clonal expansion index was calculated for each public chain from normalized within-repertoire ranks of inferred template counts. Generation probabilities in a later analysis came from a VDJ recombination model fitted to out-of-frame rearrangements, and those results were checked against IGoR. In a later analysis, hypergeometric tests were used to score TCR-TCR, TCR-HLA and TCR-CMV co-occurrence, with a repertoire-size bias correction applied to TCR pairs. To estimate false discovery rates, a later analysis permuted the HLA or CMV assignments 20 times. A later analysis grouped co-occurring TCRs with DBSCAN, adding TCRdist sequence similarity when clustering within HLA-allele-positive subsets. Repertoires with fewer than 30,000 or more than 120,000 public chains were left out of co-occurrence clustering, as were about 5 repertoires with anomalous nucleotide sharing. Imported from immuneACCESS, the table was reduced by TCRdb to in-frame sequences with V and J called. These copies leave out some clones; in studies compared against another copy, an unresolved V gene accounts for under half, and the cause of the remainder is not known. V and J calls and clone size are as listed in that table; D and trimming were resolved from the DNA. Within this sample are 93,000 or so clones, with roughly 81% of them counted one time only. The ten top clones hold around 5.6% of the sample.

The cohort was made up of about 610 healthy bone marrow donors. All cohort members were sampled while nominally healthy, although unrecorded immune exposures were likely present. The donor was CMV seropositive and belonged to the group of 250 to 300 seropositive cohort members. Every donor gave a peripheral blood sample, and the peripheral blood mononuclear cells from that sample were used for TCR beta sequencing. Genomic DNA was extracted from the blood cell samples with the Qiagen DNeasy Blood Extraction Kit. The rearrangement joined TRBV30 to TRBJ2-5; TRBD1 agrees with 7 junctional bases. The material sequenced was PBMCs. This sequence was found in a woman aged 18-29 years in good health and CMV-seropositive. The sequence in DNA is TGTGCCTGGAGTGTATCAGGGGGACGGGAGACCCAGTACTTC. This translates into CAWSVSGGRETQYF.